This T cell receptor (beta chain) is drawn from a study of blood T cell repertoires in COVID-19. At the level of the study: The United States, Italy and Spain supplied acute and convalescent COVID-19 samples. Sources were T cells, B-cell-depleted T cells, or PBMCs; the material itself was cDNA or gDNA.

This clone was picked up a small number of times. V lost 6 bases and J 8 bases, leaving 16 bases between the germline ends. Germline V lookup: CDR1 MNHEY, CDR2 SVGAGI. This CDR3 spans 13 amino acids. Methods used by the authors: Amplification of reference gene primers provided the estimated nucleated cell counts. Sequencing was performed with immunoSEQ multiplex PCR; in TCRdb, only in-frame clones are kept and a portion is missing. V and J calls plus clone size are reproduced from that table; the DNA served to infer D and trimming. The data contain a few hundred thousand clones, 70% to 85% of them seen just once; the ten biggest clones take up 3.3%.

The chain carries TRBV6-5 and TRBJ1-1; D perhaps matches TRBD1 (5 bases). Sequencing was performed on peripheral blood. This TCR derives from a woman aged 80 or older with acute or convalescent COVID-19. The CDR3 nucleotides are TGTGCCAGCAGCAAACCCGGGACTTCAGAAGCTTTCTTT. Amino acids: CASSKPGTSEAFF.